Below, 3 T cell receptor beta chains from the same sample are listed, as sequenced in a study of monozygotic twins with inflammatory bowel disease. TCRdb re-called the 5' RACE reads; one entry per CDR3 protein, DNA not given. The sample yields more than 350,000 distinct CDR3 sequences, of which the top ten take up 2% to 3%. The sequencing sample was made of blood. The receptors were sampled from a human donor with ulcerative colitis or Crohn's disease, or a healthy co-twin of an affected twin (not recorded which).

This chain links TRBV7-2 with TRBJ2-7; checking the TCRdb D call of TRBD1 is not possible without DNA. The CDR3 extends over 13 amino acids. Looked up from germline, CDR1 is SGHTA and CDR2 is FQGNSA. CDR3 in amino acids: CASSLATGGEQYF.

The CDR3: CASSLAGVADTQYF. The chain is built from TRBV5-1 and TRBJ2-3; TCRdb's assignment of TRBD2 cannot be checked, as there is no DNA. The CDR3 contains 14 residues. The germline V gene encodes CDR1 SGHRS and CDR2 YFSETQ.

The rearrangement uses TRBV5-1 and TRBJ2-3; the TCRdb D gene call, TRBD1, has no DNA to confirm it. Germline V gene sequence: CDR1 SGHRS, CDR2 YFSETQ. This CDR3 has 15 residues. CDR3 amino acids: CASSTPGPGADTQYF.